Shown below are 26 T cell receptor beta chains from a single sample sequenced in a study of T cell responses to AZD1222 COVID-19 vaccine. Libraries were prepared by immunoSEQ multiplex PCR; TCRdb keeps only in-frame clonotypes and omits some of them. The sample records tens of thousands of clones, around nine tenths being singletons. This sample comprised peripheral blood, obtained 28 days after the second AZD1222 dose. Receptors originate from an adult who received the AZD1222 COVID-19 vaccine.

V is TRBV19 and J is TRBJ2-3; no clear D gene. CDR1 and CDR2 (germline): LNHDA, SQIVND (reference sequence). Trimming cost V 3 bases and J 2 bases, with 6 bases left between them. The CDR3 contains 13 residues. The CDR3 DNA is TGTGCCAGTAGTATCCCGCCCACAGATACGCAGTATTTT. It codes for CASSIPPTDTQYF.

The chain uses TRBV7-7 and TRBJ1-5; the D is unclear. The CDR3 contains 16 residues. Trimming cost V 1 base and J 4 bases, with 14 bases left between them. The germline gives CDR1 SSHAT, CDR2 FNYEAQ (reference sequence). The CDR3 protein is CASSLDPEGPNQPQHF. Here the CDR3 DNA reads TGTGCCAGCAGCTTAGACCCGGAAGGGCCGAATCAGCCCCAGCATTTT. The full variable domain, in which reference TRBV7-7 and TRBJ1-5 provide the parts outside the CDR3, is GAGVSQSPRYKVTKRGQDVTLRCDPISSHATLYWYQQALGQGPEFLTYFNYEAQPDKSGLPSDRFSAERPEGSISTLTIQRTEQRDSAMYRCASSLDPEGPNQPQHFGDGTRLSIL.

The rearrangement joins TRBV19 to TRBJ2-3, with 7 bases lining up with TRBD2. V gave up 4 bases and J gave up 2 bases; unmatched junction bases: 15. Germline V gene sequence: CDR1 LNHDA, CDR2 SQIVND (reference sequence). The CDR3 loop spans 18 amino acids. CDR3 sequence (DNA): TGTGCCAGTAGTAAATACCTGTCTCGGGGGGATCCCACAGATACGCAGTATTTT. It codes for CASSKYLSRGDPTDTQYF.

This clone was seen just once. This chain links TRBV19 with TRBJ1-3; the D is unclear. Trimming shortened V by 5 bases and J by 5 bases, and 7 bases separated the two germline ends. The germline V gene encodes CDR1 LNHDA and CDR2 SQIVND (reference sequence). The CDR3 loop spans 12 amino acids. In nucleotides, the CDR3 is TGTGCCAGTAGTTCCTCGAGAAACACCATATATTTT. As protein: CASSSSRNTIYF.

This chain uses TRBV5-1 with TRBJ2-3, with TRBD1 matching 12 bases. V shed 1 base, J shed 7 bases, and the junction held 7 bases outside the gene matches. The V gene's germline CDR1 is SGHRS and CDR2 YFSETQ. The CDR3 is made up of 16 amino acids. The CDR3: CASSLSGTGGLNTQYF. DNA of the CDR3: TGCGCCAGCAGCTTGTCCGGGACAGGGGGCTTAAATACGCAGTATTTT.

The chain recombines TRBV2 with TRBJ1-4; TRBD1 might be the D (5 bases). CDR1 and CDR2 (germline): SNHLY, FYNNEI. The CDR3 length is 13 residues. Trimming removed 0 bases from V and 9 bases from J, with 8 bases in between. The chain's CDR3 is CASSEAGRQKLFF. CDR3 in DNA: TGTGCCAGCAGTGAAGCGGGACGGCAAAAACTGTTTTTT.

The gene calls are TRBV6-4 and TRBJ2-1; TRBD2 matches at 10 bases. Germline V CDR1 and CDR2: MRHNA, SNTAGT. Trimming cost V 2 bases and J 9 bases; bases outside gene matches: 4. The CDR3 is 14 residues long. In DNA form, the CDR3 reads TGTGCCAGCAGTGACGGAGCGGGGGGGGCTGAGCAGTTCTTC. Its protein product is CASSDGAGGAEQFF.

This chain joins TRBV6-6 and TRBJ2-6, with 7 positions matching TRBD1. Germline CDR1 and CDR2: MNHNY and SVGAGI (reference sequence). V lost 6 bases and J lost 0; bases outside the gene matches: 5. The CDR3 has 16 amino acids. CDR3 loop: CASSLTGDSGANVLTF. The CDR3 DNA reads TGTGCCAGCAGCCTTACAGGGGACTCTGGGGCCAACGTCCTGACTTTC.

The V and J genes are TRBV4-1 and TRBJ2-1; TRBD1 aligns across 8 bases. With 1 base clipped from V and 6 bases from J, the junction kept 8 bases outside the gene matches. The CDR3 runs 16 residues. CDR1 MGHRA and CDR2 YSYEKL come from the germline V gene. DNA for the CDR3: TGCGCCAGCAGCCAAGCCAGGACAGGGTATGGCAATGAGCAGTTCTTC. It codes for CASSQARTGYGNEQFF.

This chain connects TRBV7-3 to TRBJ2-1; 9 bases match TRBD1. This CDR3 comprises 17 residues. Germline assignment: CDR1 SGHTA and CDR2 FQGTGA. Trimming at V came to 5 bases and at J to 5 bases, leaving 13 bases not matched to a gene. CDR3 DNA sequence: TGTGCCAGCAGCCCCCGGCCACAGGGGGCGGGCGACAATGAGCAGTTCTTC. Translation: CASSPRPQGAGDNEQFF.

This rearrangement joins TRBV6-5 to TRBJ1-1, with a weak D call TRBD1 (6 bases). The CDR3 is 15 amino acids. Trimming took off 0 bases at V and 0 bases at J, with 8 bases between the two ends. Germline V lookup: CDR1 MNHEY, CDR2 SVGAGI. The CDR3 nucleotides are TGTGCCAGCAGTTACTCTGGACAGATGAACACTGAAGCTTTCTTT. It translates to CASSYSGQMNTEAFF.

The chain has TRBV7-5 and TRBJ2-1. TRBV7-5 is recorded as a pseudogene. The CDR3 loop spans 15 amino acids. CDR3 sequence (DNA): TGTGCCAGAAGCTTAGCAGGGACCGATTACAATGAGCAGTTCTTC. This gives the protein CARSLAGTDYNEQFF.

V is TRBV2 and J is TRBJ1-2, with TRBD1 matching over 7 bases. J gave up 5 bases and V 5 bases, and 8 bases lay outside the gene matches. The CDR3 spans 14 residues. Germline V gives CDR1 SNHLY, CDR2 FYNNEI. CDR3 in amino acids: CASSRTGGEYGYTF. The CDR3, as DNA: TGTGCCAGCAGTAGGACAGGCGGGGAGTATGGCTACACCTTC.

The chain carries TRBV5-6 and TRBJ2-2; TRBD2 might be the D (7 bases). Trimming removed 0 bases at V and 4 bases at J, with 13 bases between. The V gene's germline CDR1 is SGHDT and CDR2 YYEEEE. The CDR3 is 16 amino acids. CDR3: CASSLAGGPSTGELFF. The CDR3 nucleotides are TGTGCCAGCAGCTTGGCCGGGGGGCCCTCCACCGGGGAGCTGTTTTTT.

V is TRBV6-2 or TRBV6-3 and J is TRBJ2-3; D perhaps matches TRBD2 (6 bases). This CDR3 is 14 amino acids long. V dropped 2 bases and J dropped 10 bases, with 16 bases sitting between them. The germline V gene has CDR1 MNHEY and CDR2 SVGEGT. In DNA, the CDR3 is TGTGCCAGCAGTTACCATACGGGACTGTCGGCGCAGTATTTT. Its translation is CASSYHTGLSAQYF.

This sequence joins TRBV25-1 and TRBJ2-1, with 13 nucleotides matching TRBD2. V shed 3 bases and J 5 bases; nucleotides not matched to a gene: 7. The CDR3 has 17 amino acids. Germline lookup yields CDR1 MGHDK and CDR2 SYGVNS. The CDR3 protein is CASSEPGLAGTNNEQFF. CDR3 DNA sequence: TGTGCCAGCAGTGAGCCGGGACTAGCGGGGACTAACAATGAGCAGTTCTTC.

The chain links TRBV30 to TRBJ1-4; 8 bases fit TRBD1. Trimming took 8 bases from V and 10 from J; bases not matched to a gene: 9. Germline CDR1 reads GTSNPN; CDR2 reads SVGIG (reference sequence). CDR3 length equals 12 residues. CDR3 amino acids: CAADRGGGKLFF. CDR3 nucleotide sequence: TGTGCCGCCGACAGGGGAGGTGGAAAACTGTTTTTT.

The chain links TRBV6-5 to TRBJ1-1; possible D gene TRBD1, 5 bases. Trimming left V 6 bases short and J 1 base short, with 15 bases between. This CDR3 comprises 15 residues. CDR1 is MNHEY and CDR2 is SVGAGI in the germline V gene. CDR3 DNA sequence: TGTGCCAGCAGGAAGGACGGGGCCCCGAACACTGAAGCTTTCTTT. This sequence encodes CASRKDGAPNTEAFF.

The chain uses TRBV15 and TRBJ1-5; D might be TRBD1 (6 bases). The length of the CDR3 is 14 residues. Germline CDR1 and CDR2: LNHNV and YYDKDF (reference sequence). The V end lost 5 bases, the J end lost 2 bases, and 10 bases lay between the germline ends. The CDR3 DNA reads TGTGCCACCAGCCTCGGGGGCGGCAATCAGCCCCAGCATTTT. Translated, it gives CATSLGGGNQPQHF.

The chain joins TRBV29-1 to TRBJ1-1, with D possibly TRBD1 on 5 matching bases. Germline-derived CDR1 and CDR2 are SQVTM and ANQGSEA. The CDR3 has 17 amino acids. Trimming shortened V by 4 bases and J by 0 bases, and 21 bases separated the two germline ends. The CDR3 sequence: CSVGGLSGGVMNTEAFF. The CDR3 DNA follows: TGCAGCGTTGGAGGGCTGAGCGGGGGGGTTATGAACACTGAAGCTTTCTTT.

This chain links TRBV20-1 with TRBJ1-1; no definite D call. The CDR3 runs 11 residues. CDR1 and CDR2 (germline): DFQATT, SNEGSKA (reference sequence). Trimming shortened V by 3 bases and J by 7 bases, and 9 bases separated the two germline ends. CDR3 sequence (DNA): TGCAGTGCTAGGTCCGGCAGTGAAGCTTTCTTT. It specifies CSARSGSEAFF.

V gene TRBV4-1 combines with J gene TRBJ2-7; unclear D gene. The CDR3 is 14 residues long. V lost 0 bases to trimming and J lost 3 bases, with 9 bases between them. The germline V gene encodes CDR1 MGHRA and CDR2 YSYEKL. DNA of the CDR3: TGCGCCAGCAGCCAAGAACAGATACTCTACGAGCAGTACTTC. Translating it yields CASSQEQILYEQYF.

The rearrangement uses TRBV5-8 and TRBJ2-1; TRBD1 agrees at 8 bases. CDR3 length equals 16 residues. Per germline, CDR1 SGHTS and CDR2 YDEGEE. The trim removed 4 bases at V and 4 bases at J, leaving 10 bases unmatched. CDR3 amino acids: CASSDHRGAGYNEQFF. In nucleotides, the CDR3 is TGTGCCAGCAGCGACCACAGGGGGGCCGGTTACAATGAGCAGTTCTTC.

V gene TRBV7-8 combines with J gene TRBJ1-2, with D possibly TRBD1 on 5 matching bases. Per the germline V gene, CDR1 is SGHVS and CDR2 is FQNEAQ. Trimming removed 4 bases from V and 8 bases from J, with 11 bases in between. The CDR3 has 12 amino acids. Written as DNA, the CDR3 is TGTGCCAGCAGCTCCCCTGGGGGAGGCTACACCTTC. Amino acid sequence: CASSSPGGGYTF. Together with reference TRBV7-8 and TRBJ1-2, the CDR3 gives the full variable domain: GAGVSQSPRYKVAKRGQDVALRCDPISGHVSLFWYQQALGQGPEFLTYFQNEAQLDKSGLPSDRFFAERPEGSVSTLKIQRTQQEDSAVYLCASSSPGGGYTFGSGTRLTVV.

The genes are TRBV6-1 and TRBJ1-1, with D perhaps TRBD1 (5 bases). The CDR3 runs to 14 residues. Germline CDR1 and CDR2: MNHNS and SASEGT. The V gene lost 0 bases and the J gene lost 3 bases, with 8 bases spanning the gap. The CDR3 DNA sequence: TGTGCCAGCAGTGAAGCGCGACAGTACACTGAAGCTTTCTTT. Amino acid sequence: CASSEARQYTEAFF.

This clone came up a few times. The CDR3 loop is CASSEGPGKSSYNEQFF. Written as DNA, the CDR3 is TGTGCCAGCAGTGAAGGACCAGGAAAAAGCTCCTACAATGAGCAGTTCTTC. This chain links TRBV6-1 with TRBJ2-1; D unclear. Germline CDR1 and CDR2: MNHNS and SASEGT. The V end lost 1 base, the J end lost 0 bases, and 13 bases lay between the germline ends. This CDR3 contains 17 residues.